The present entry profiles one T cell receptor beta chain with its context. No cognate antigen has been identified for it. No base quality information exists; no much larger clone differs at one position. The sample originates from a study of OX40 agonist ivuxolimab in advanced cancers. Broadly, across the study: Ivuxolimab, which targeted the costimulatory receptor OX40 (CD134), was an agonistic, fully human IgG2 monoclonal antibody. Intravenous ivuxolimab was administered to patients every 2 weeks at six dose levels: 0.01, 0.1, 0.3, 1.5, 3 and 10 mg/kg. Of the 50 to 55 dose-escalation patients, hepatocellular carcinoma was present in around 20, melanoma in approximately 15, renal cell carcinoma in 9 and head and neck cancer in 9. The dose-escalation cohort was 82.7% male with a mean age of about 65 years, ranging from roughly 23 to 85. Prior anti-PD-1, anti-PD-L1 or anti-CTLA-4 therapy was permitted, and checkpoint inhibitors had been received by 40% to 50% of dose-escalation patients. Partial responses were achieved by three dose-escalation patients, of whom one had hepatocellular carcinoma and two had cutaneous melanoma. The purpose of peripheral TCRbeta sequencing was to test whether ivuxolimab changed TCR sequence diversity and led to clonal T-cell expansion. The monotherapy dose-escalation portion (N of about 52 patients) of the phase I ivuxolimab trial is reported in the paper. General conclusions and limits of the study: Low levels of normalized T-cell clonal expansion were also seen in some nonresponding patients. Partial responders in the 0.1-3.0 mg/kg groups had among the lowest normalized peripheral clonal expansion, especially among CD8+ T cells. Clonal expansion of both CD4+ and CD8+ blood T cells was observed from baseline to week 6 at doses 0.1 to 3.0 mg/kg. After ivuxolimab, expanded clones were on average more numerous among CD8+ T cells than among CD4+ T cells. The antigen specificity of the peripheral T cells that underwent clonal expansion was not determined.

Trimming at the junction amounts to 0 bases on V and 7 bases on J, and the germline ends lie 10 bases apart. From the germline V gene, CDR1 is MNHEY and CDR2 is SVGAGI. The CDR3 contains 14 residues, cysteine and phenylalanine counted. Left in the record is the CDR3 DNA by itself, 42 bases read in frame from the first base. Patients with a history of autoimmune disease or receiving systemic immunosuppression were excluded from the trial. In every dose cohort, peripheral blood was drawn for TCR sequencing at baseline, cycle 4 day 1, and cycle 7 day 1. Samples were obtained from an open-label, multicenter, first-in-human phase I dose-escalation trial of ivuxolimab. Adults with locally advanced or metastatic melanoma, renal cell carcinoma, hepatocellular carcinoma or head and neck squamous cell carcinoma were enrolled in the trial. Before TCR sequencing, CD4+ and CD8+ T cells were separately sorted from peripheral blood.

For sequencing of the TCRbeta CDR3 region, genomic DNA was extracted from the sorted cells. The immunoSEQ Assay was used to sequence the TCRbeta CDR3 regions. Drawn from immuneACCESS, this table holds only the in-frame rearrangements with V and J called that TCRdb kept. Clones are partly lost; checked studies trace under half to an unresolved V gene and leave the rest unexplained. For this sample the table gives more than 40,000 clones, of which about nine tenths were detected only once. The ten largest clones take up 6.5% to 9% of the sample. The sample was CD4+ or CD8+ T cells sorted from blood, taken in a trial of the OX40 agonist ivuxolimab. The sequence was obtained from an adult with an advanced solid tumor such as melanoma, head and neck, liver or kidney cancer. The V and J genes are TRBV6-5 and TRBJ2-1; the D segment cannot be called with confidence. The sequenced DNA: TGTGCCAGCAGTTACTCGGTGGATGGGAATGAGCAGTTCTTC. Translation gives CASSYSVDGNEQFF.